A selection of T cell receptor beta chains follows, all from one sample in a study of blood T cell repertoires in COVID-19. The protocol was immunoSEQ multiplex PCR, while the TCRdb copy is restricted to in-frame clones and leaves out a portion. The sample yields 250,000 to 350,000 clones, 90% seen once. Sequencing was done on a sample of PBMCs or T cells enriched from blood (not recorded which). These receptors were obtained from a woman younger than 30 with acute COVID-19. CDR3s include the opening cysteine and the closing phenylalanine or tryptophan. The D gene is left open where the match is weak. Where a row states a size, it is once, few, many or the class of an expanded clone; other rows omit it.

j_call v_call d_call clone_size cdr3_nt cdr3_aa
TRBJ2-1 TRBV28 TRBD2 NA TGTGCCAGCAGTTTAGGGAGGGATGAGCAGTTCTTC CASSLGRDEQFF
TRBJ2-2 TRBV5-1 NA NA TGCGCCAGCAGCTTGCCCCGGACAATACCTCTCGCTACGACCGGGGAGCTGTTTTTT CASSLPRTIPLATTGELFF
TRBJ1-6 TRBV19 NA NA TGTGCCAGTAGTAGCGAGAGCTCCTATAATTCACCCCTCCACTTT CASSSESSYNSPLHF
TRBJ1-2 TRBV15 TRBD1 once TGTGCCACCAGCAGGGGGGACAGGGAGAACTATGGCTACACCTTC CATSRGDRENYGYTF
TRBJ2-1 TRBV7-3 TRBD2 NA TGTGCCAGCAGTTATACGCCACTAGCGGGGGCTCTTTACAATGAGCAGTTCTTC CASSYTPLAGALYNEQFF
TRBJ1-2 TRBV29-1 TRBD1 once TGCAGCGTTTGGGACAGCCCTTATGGCTACACCTTC CSVWDSPYGYTF
TRBJ2-5 TRBV12-5 NA NA TGTGCTAGTGGTTCGGCCCAGGGAGAGACCCAGTACTTC CASGSAQGETQYF
TRBJ2-1 TRBV19 NA NA TGTGCCAGTAGTCCCCCCGGTTTGGACAATGAGCAGTTCTTC CASSPPGLDNEQFF
TRBJ2-7 TRBV7-2 TRBD1 NA TGTGCCAGCAGCTTAACGGGACAGGCTAACTACGAGCAGTACTTC CASSLTGQANYEQYF
TRBJ1-2 TRBV5-1 TRBD1 NA TGCGCCAGCAGCTTGGCCCCCTTACAGGGGGGCTACACCTTC CASSLAPLQGGYTF
TRBJ2-6 TRBV5-1 NA NA TGCGCCAGCAGCTTGGCCTTCCTAAACGTCCTGACTTTC CASSLAFLNVLTF
TRBJ2-7 TRBV3-1/TRBV3-2 TRBD2 NA TGTGCCAGCAGCCTAGCCGGGACTAGCGAGACCTACGAGCAGTACTTC CASSLAGTSETYEQYF
TRBJ2-1 TRBV7-7 TRBD2 NA TGTGCTAGCAGCCCTAGGAGCGGGAGGGCTGGAGAGCAGTTCTTC CASSPRSGRAGEQFF
TRBJ2-7 TRBV6-1 TRBD1 NA TGTGCCAGCAGTGAAAGGGACAGACCCTCTTACGAGCAGTACTTC CASSERDRPSYEQYF
TRBJ1-1 TRBV28 TRBD1 few TGTGCCAGCAGTTTATTGATCCCCCGGGACAGGGCCATGAACACTGAAGCTTTCTTT CASSLLIPRDRAMNTEAFF